These T cell receptor beta chains were read from a single sample in a study of OX40 agonist ivuxolimab in advanced cancers. Sequencing used immunoSEQ multiplex PCR; TCRdb keeps in-frame clones, though not all of them. Among 83,000 or so clones listed, about 88% were seen once. The input for sequencing was CD4+ or CD8+ T cells sorted from blood, taken in a trial of the OX40 agonist ivuxolimab. The source of these receptors is an adult with an advanced solid tumor such as melanoma, head and neck, liver or kidney cancer. Each CDR3 is given with its conserved first and last residue. Fields, in order: J gene, V gene, clone size, CDR3 protein. Rows give clone size only sometimes, using once, few, many, or a class for an expanded clone.

TRBJ2-3 TRBV6-1 . CASNMGEWADTQYF
TRBJ1-1 TRBV6-1 . CASRGTGWPEAFF
TRBJ2-3 TRBV6-1 . CASSPGQGADTQYF
TRBJ2-3 TRBV18 . CASGVGTDTQYF
TRBJ1-1 TRBV7-2 . CASSPRDRVSFF
TRBJ2-2 TRBV5-1 . CASSPYDRANTGELFF
TRBJ2-2 TRBV2 . CASGTSGGAHTGELFF
TRBJ1-5 TRBV28 . CASSLGLRNQPQHF
TRBJ1-3 TRBV5-1 . CASSAGNSGNTIYF
TRBJ1-2 TRBV6-1 . CASIPRGGDYGYTF
TRBJ1-3 TRBV30 . CAWTLPQVSGNTIYF
TRBJ1-3 TRBV6-1 once CASSEANGPSSGNTIYF
TRBJ2-5 TRBV11-2 . CASSFFVVSEAQYF
TRBJ2-1 TRBV7-3 . CASSLRDRGLNEQFF
TRBJ2-1 TRBV19 . CASSKVSGPGGNEQFF
TRBJ2-3 TRBV21-1 . CASSKVPITDTQYF
TRBJ1-2 TRBV6-5 few CASSYKPLDSLTF
TRBJ1-3 TRBV4-2 . CASSQGTGRRNTIYF
TRBJ1-1 TRBV5-1 . CASSLMAGGSGTEAFF
TRBJ2-5 TRBV6-1 . CASSEAERDRSWSHQETQYF
TRBJ2-7 TRBV28 . CASSFRDEQYF
TRBJ1-2 TRBV6-1 . CASRLAWTGGYGYTF
TRBJ1-5 TRBV7-9 . CASSLGLAGDSNQPQHF
TRBJ2-6 TRBV2 . CASRLTSAGGANVLTF
TRBJ1-6 TRBV19 . CASTDRGDSPLHF
TRBJ2-1 TRBV11-1 . CASSGSGYLYNEQFF
TRBJ1-2 TRBV5-1 few CASSLEAASSYGYTF
TRBJ2-1 TRBV5-1 . CASSFAGDPYNEQFF
TRBJ1-3 TRBV9 . CASSVSPGGTGNTIYF
TRBJ1-1 TRBV29-1 few CSVGGGWQAFF
TRBJ2-7 TRBV11-2 . CASSRGAGYTYEQYF
TRBJ2-2 TRBV5-1 . CASSSPGNTGELFF
TRBJ1-2 TRBV20-1 . CSASLGGYTF
TRBJ2-7 TRBV5-1 . CASSLAMGLYEQYF
TRBJ1-1 TRBV7-6 . CASSRQGGNTEAFF
TRBJ2-7 TRBV5-6 . CASSSLWGVNEQYF
TRBJ2-3 TRBV7-3 . CASSLRRGDTQYF
TRBJ2-3 TRBV5-1 . CASSMFQPGGRDTQYF
TRBJ1-5 TRBV28 few CASTIRGKYSNQPQHF
TRBJ2-7 TRBV6-1 . CASSIGQGASYEQYF
TRBJ1-1 TRBV7-6 . CASSLDLGGLPFF